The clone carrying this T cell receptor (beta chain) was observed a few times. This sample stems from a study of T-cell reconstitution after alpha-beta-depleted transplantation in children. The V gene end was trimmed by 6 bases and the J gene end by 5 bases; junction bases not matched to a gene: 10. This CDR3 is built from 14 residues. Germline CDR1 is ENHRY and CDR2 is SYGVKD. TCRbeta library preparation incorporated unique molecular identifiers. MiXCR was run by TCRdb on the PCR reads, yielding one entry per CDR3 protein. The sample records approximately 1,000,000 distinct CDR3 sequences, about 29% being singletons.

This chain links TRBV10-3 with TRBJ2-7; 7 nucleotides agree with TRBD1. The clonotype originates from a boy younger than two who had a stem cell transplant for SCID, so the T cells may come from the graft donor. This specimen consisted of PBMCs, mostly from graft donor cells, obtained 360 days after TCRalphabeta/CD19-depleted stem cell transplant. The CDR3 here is CAIRQQGSLDEQYF. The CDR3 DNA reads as TGTGCCATCAGACAACAGGGGAGTCTCGACGAGCAGTACTTC.